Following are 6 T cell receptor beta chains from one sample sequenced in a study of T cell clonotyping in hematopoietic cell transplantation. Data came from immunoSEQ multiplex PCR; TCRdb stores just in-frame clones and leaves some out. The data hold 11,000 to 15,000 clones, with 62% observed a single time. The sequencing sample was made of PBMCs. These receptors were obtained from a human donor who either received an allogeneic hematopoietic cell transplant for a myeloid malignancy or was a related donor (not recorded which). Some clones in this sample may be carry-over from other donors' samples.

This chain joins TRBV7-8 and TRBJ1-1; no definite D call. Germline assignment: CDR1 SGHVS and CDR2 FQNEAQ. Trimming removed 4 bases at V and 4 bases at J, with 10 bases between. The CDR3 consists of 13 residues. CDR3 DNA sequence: TGTGCCAGCAGCTACCCAGGTCGCACTGAAGCTTTCTTT. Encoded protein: CASSYPGRTEAFF. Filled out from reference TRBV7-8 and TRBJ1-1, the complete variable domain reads GAGVSQSPRYKVAKRGQDVALRCDPISGHVSLFWYQQALGQGPEFLTYFQNEAQLDKSGLPSDRFFAERPEGSVSTLKIQRTQQEDSAVYLCASSYPGRTEAFFGQGTRLTVV.

The CDR3 spells CASSLGTAYEQYF. CDR3 sequence (DNA): TGTGCCAGCAGCTTAGGGACTGCCTACGAGCAGTACTTC. The chain combines TRBV11-2 with TRBJ2-5; D is perhaps TRBD2 (5 bases). Judging by the DNA end, TRBJ2-7 fits better; the J call may be wrong. This CDR3 is built from 13 residues. CDR1 SGHAT and CDR2 FQNNGV come from the germline V gene.

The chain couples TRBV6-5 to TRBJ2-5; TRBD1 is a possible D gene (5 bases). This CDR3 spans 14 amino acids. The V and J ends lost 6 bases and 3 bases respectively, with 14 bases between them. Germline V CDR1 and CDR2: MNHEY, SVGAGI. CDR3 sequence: CASSTIGVKETQYF. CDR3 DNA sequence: TGTGCCAGCAGCACCATAGGGGTAAAAGAGACCCAGTACTTC.

CDR3 region: CASSIEAKEAFF. The CDR3 coding sequence is TGTGCCAGTAGTATAGAGGCCAAGGAAGCTTTCTTT. This chain joins TRBV19 and TRBJ1-1, with no clear D. CDR1 is LNHDA, CDR2 SQIVND, per germline (reference sequence). V was shortened by 0 bases and J by 8 bases, with 7 bases between the two germline ends. The CDR3 runs to 12 residues.

In DNA form, the CDR3 reads TGTGCCAGCAGCTTGGGACACAAGAACACTGAAGCTTTCTTT. Amino acids: CASSLGHKNTEAFF. This rearrangement joins TRBV5-6 to TRBJ1-1; D call uncertain. Germline values: CDR1 SGHDT, CDR2 YYEEEE. Trimming took off 0 bases at V and 1 base at J, with 7 bases between the two ends. The CDR3 length is 14 residues.

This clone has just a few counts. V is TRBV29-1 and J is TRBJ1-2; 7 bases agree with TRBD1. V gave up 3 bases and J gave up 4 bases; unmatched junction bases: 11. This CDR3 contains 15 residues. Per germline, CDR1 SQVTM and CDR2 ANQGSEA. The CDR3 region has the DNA TGCAGCGTTGAGACAGGGAGGGAAACCGTCTATGGCTACACCTTC. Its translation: CSVETGRETVYGYTF. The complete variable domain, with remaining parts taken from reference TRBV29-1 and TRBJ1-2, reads SAVISQKPSRDICQRGTSLTIQCQVDSQVTMMFWYRQQPGQSLTLIATANQGSEATYESGFVIDKFPISRPNLTFSTLTVSNMSPEDSSIYLCSVETGRETVYGYTFGSGTRLTVV.